A single sample is the source of the 26 T cell receptor beta chains below, sequenced in a study of identical twins. TCRdb passed the 5' RACE reads through MiXCR, listing each CDR3 protein once. This table has 600,000 to 850,000 distinct CDR3 sequences, roughly 18% appearing once. The sample was also reused in another study, on T cells expressing NK-cell markers.

Sequenced sample: PBMCs. Receptors originate from a woman younger than 35 in good health.

The chain is built from TRBV2 and TRBJ2-1; D is undetermined. Trimming cost V 2 bases and J 4 bases, with 12 bases left between them. The germline gives CDR1 SNHLY, CDR2 FYNNEI. The CDR3 totals 15 residues. CDR3: CASSELGRSYNEQFF. Here the CDR3 DNA reads TGTGCCAGCAGTGAACTAGGCAGGAGTTACAATGAGCAGTTCTTC.

This chain links TRBV19 with TRBJ2-3, with D maybe TRBD1 (6 bases). The V gene lost 6 bases and the J gene lost 3 bases, with 16 bases spanning the gap. This CDR3 spans 15 amino acids. In germline, CDR1 is LNHDA, CDR2 SQIVND (reference sequence). CDR3 bases: TGTGCCAGTAGGGTTTTACAGGGAACGACAGATACGCAGTATTTT. Amino acids: CASRVLQGTTDTQYF.

The CDR3 loop reads CATMDGRSINEQFF. Written as DNA, the CDR3 is TGTGCCACCATGGACGGGAGGTCTATCAATGAGCAGTTCTTC. The chain employs TRBV24-1 and TRBJ2-1; 7 nucleotides match TRBD2. This CDR3 spans 14 amino acids. Trimming took 8 bases from V and 6 from J; bases not matched to a gene: 9. CDR1 and CDR2 (germline): KGHDR, SFDVKD.

The table lists this clonotype with a few counts. The chain employs TRBV20-1 and TRBJ2-7, with TRBD1 matching over 7 bases. The V gene's germline CDR1 is DFQATT and CDR2 SNEGSKA (reference sequence). CDR3 length: 17 amino acids. Unmatched junction bases numbered 16, after V lost 0 bases and J lost 5 bases. Here the CDR3 reads CSARDPYQGQQGDEQYF. CDR3 nucleotide sequence: TGCAGTGCTAGAGACCCATATCAGGGACAGCAAGGCGACGAGCAGTACTTC.

This clonotype turned up a few times. The chain carries TRBV27 and TRBJ2-7, with TRBD2 identical over 7 bases. This CDR3 has 16 residues. V lost 3 bases, J lost 3 bases, and 11 bases stayed unmatched. Germline CDR1 is MNHEY and CDR2 is SMNVEV (reference sequence). The CDR3 protein is CASSFTAGEDGYEQYF. The CDR3 DNA sequence: TGTGCCAGCAGTTTTACGGCGGGGGAGGATGGCTACGAGCAGTACTTC.

The J gene is TRBJ2-7, the V gene TRBV10-3, with D possibly TRBD1 on 5 matching bases. Germline CDR1 ENHRY, CDR2 SYGVKD. This CDR3 comprises 13 residues. The ends were cut back, 3 bases at V and 2 bases at J, with 8 bases in the middle. CDR3 protein: CAISEVRAYEQYF. In nucleotides, the CDR3 is TGTGCCATCAGTGAAGTCAGGGCCTACGAGCAGTACTTC.

This clonotype was observed a handful of times. V and J are TRBV7-2 and TRBJ2-1; 7 nucleotides line up with TRBD1. Germline V lookup: CDR1 SGHTA, CDR2 FQGNSA. CDR3 length equals 14 residues. Germline trimming cut 5 bases from V and 6 bases from J; bases unmatched to any gene: 7. CDR3 sequence reads: CASSPRTGTNEQFF. The CDR3 nucleotides are TGTGCCAGCAGCCCAAGGACAGGAACCAATGAGCAGTTCTTC.

The chain employs TRBV20-1 and TRBJ2-5; tentatively, D is TRBD1 (6 bases). Trimming pared 3 bases from V and 3 bases from J, leaving 14 bases between. The CDR3 extends over 14 amino acids. Per germline, CDR1 DFQATT and CDR2 SNEGSKA (reference sequence). CDR3: CSASIGQHKETQYF. The CDR3 nucleotides are TGCAGTGCTAGTATCGGACAGCATAAAGAGACCCAGTACTTC.

The DNA for the CDR3 is TGTGCCAGCAGATTCCCCCGGGAGCCCCATCCTACAGATACGCAGTATTTT. Protein: CASRFPREPHPTDTQYF. The V call is TRBV7-9, the J call TRBJ2-3; possible D gene TRBD2, 6 bases. This CDR3 is 17 amino acids long. Trimming took 6 bases from V and 3 from J, leaving 22 bases between them. CDR1 and CDR2 (germline): SEHNR, FQNEAQ (reference sequence).

The genes are TRBV9 and TRBJ2-2; D uncertain. Germline lookup yields CDR1 SGDLS and CDR2 YYNGEE. This CDR3 region has 11 residues. V lost 7 bases and J lost 4, with 5 bases in between. DNA of the CDR3: TGTGCCAGCCCGGGCACCGGGGAGCTGTTTTTT. It encodes CASPGTGELFF.

This chain uses TRBV14 with TRBJ2-3; unclear D gene. CDR1 and CDR2 (germline): SGHDN, FVKESK. The V end lost 4 bases, the J end lost 1 base, and 6 bases lay between the germline ends. The CDR3 sequence is 13 residues long. The CDR3 here is CASSRGRTDTQYF. The CDR3 DNA reads TGTGCCAGCAGCCGAGGCCGCACAGATACGCAGTATTTT.

This chain joins TRBV18 and TRBJ2-7, with D uncertain. This CDR3 contains 12 residues. CDR1 and CDR2 (germline): KGHSH, LQKENI. V was clipped by 6 bases and J by 0 bases, with 6 bases between them. CDR3 region: CASSMYSYEQYF. CDR3 bases: TGTGCCAGCTCGATGTACTCCTACGAGCAGTACTTC. Full variable domain (rest looked up from reference TRBV18 and TRBJ2-7): NAGVMQNPRHLVRRRGQEARLRCSPMKGHSHVYWYRQLPEEGLKFMVYLQKENIIDESGMPKERFSAEFPKEGPSILRIQQVVRGDSAAYFCASSMYSYEQYFGPGTRLTVT.

The V call is TRBV2, the J call TRBJ2-5; D call uncertain. Germline CDR1 and CDR2: SNHLY and FYNNEI. CDR3 length equals 11 residues. Trimming removed 8 bases at V and 5 bases at J, with 9 bases between. CDR3 sequence: CASRRTETQYF. The CDR3 DNA sequence: TGTGCCAGCCGCCGGACGGAGACCCAGTACTTC.

This clonotype was seen a single time. V is TRBV10-3 and J is TRBJ2-1, with TRBD2 matching 8 bases. The length of the CDR3 is 15 residues. V gave up 2 bases and J gave up 5 bases; unmatched junction bases: 5. Germline V gives CDR1 ENHRY, CDR2 SYGVKD. This chain's CDR3 is CAISEIRGGDNEQFF. In DNA, the CDR3 is TGTGCCATCAGTGAGATACGGGGGGGAGACAATGAGCAGTTCTTC.

The chain is built from TRBV28 and TRBJ2-5; D is perhaps TRBD1 (6 bases). V lost 4 bases to trimming and J lost 4 bases, with 13 bases between them. The CDR3 extends over 14 amino acids. The germline V gene has CDR1 MDHEN and CDR2 SYDVKM. Written as DNA, the CDR3 is TGTGCCAGCAGTTCGCCGACAGGAGCAGAGACCCAGTACTTC. This codes for CASSSPTGAETQYF.

The V call is TRBV9, the J call TRBJ1-5; D might be TRBD1 (6 bases). Germline V gives CDR1 SGDLS, CDR2 YYNGEE. The CDR3 sequence is 14 residues long. Trimming pared 3 bases from V and 4 bases from J, leaving 11 bases between. CDR3 residues: CASSAGTHNQPQHF. In DNA form, the CDR3 reads TGTGCCAGCAGCGCGGGGACACATAATCAGCCCCAGCATTTT.

The chain joins TRBV7-2 to TRBJ1-5; 7 bases agree with TRBD1. With 2 bases clipped from V and 1 base from J, the junction kept 5 bases outside the gene matches. The CDR3 has 16 amino acids. Per germline, CDR1 SGHTA and CDR2 FQGNSA. CDR3 residues: CASSLRQGGSNQPQHF. The CDR3 DNA sequence: TGTGCCAGCAGCTTACGACAGGGAGGGAGCAATCAGCCCCAGCATTTT.

This chain uses TRBV7-6 with TRBJ2-7; TRBD2 agrees at 14 bases. This CDR3 spans 15 amino acids. Germline V CDR1 and CDR2: SGHVS, FNYEAQ. The trim removed 4 bases at V and 5 bases at J, leaving 4 bases unmatched. The DNA of the CDR3 is TGTGCCAGCAGCTCGGGGACTAGCGGGGGACACGAGCAGTACTTC. Translating gives CASSSGTSGGHEQYF.

A few counts support this clonotype. This chain joins TRBV6-1 and TRBJ1-1; the match to TRBD1 covers 7 bases. J lost 1 base, V lost 8 bases, and 19 bases had no gene match. This CDR3 has 18 amino acids. CDR1 is MNHNS, CDR2 SASEGT, per germline. CDR3 amino acids: CASSPIDRVGLGNTEAFF. CDR3 DNA sequence: TGTGCCAGCTCCCCGATCGACAGGGTTGGTTTGGGGAACACTGAAGCTTTCTTT.

This clonotype was seen more than once but under ten times. The CDR3, as DNA: TGTGCCTGGAGTAGGACAGGGGCCCAAGAGACCCAGTACTTC. Translated: CAWSRTGAQETQYF. This rearrangement joins TRBV30 to TRBJ2-5; 9 bases match TRBD1. This CDR3 spans 14 amino acids. In germline, CDR1 is GTSNPN, CDR2 SVGIG (reference sequence). Losses at the gene ends were 2 bases for V and 1 base for J; bases not matched to a gene: 2.

The rearrangement joins TRBV2 to TRBJ2-1, with TRBD2 as a possible D gene (7 bases). The germline CDR1 and CDR2 sequences are SNHLY and FYNNEI. The CDR3 is 16 residues long. V was shortened by 5 bases and J by 7 bases, with 21 bases between the two germline ends. CDR3 in DNA: TGTGCCAGCAGTCCTCCAGGCAGGGGAGGGTTGAATGAGCAGTTCTTC. Protein sequence: CASSPPGRGGLNEQFF.

The chain has TRBV12-3 or TRBV12-4 and TRBJ2-6, with 7 bases aligning to TRBD2. This CDR3 has 12 residues. Trimming took 6 bases from V and 12 from J; bases not matched to a gene: 5. Here the CDR3 DNA reads TGTGCCAGCAGCTTGTCGGGGGGCGTCCTGACTTTC. It translates to CASSLSGGVLTF.

This clonotype appeared once. The V gene is TRBV3-1, the J gene TRBJ2-7, with D possibly TRBD1 on 6 matching bases. Germline CDR1 and CDR2: LGHDT and YNNKEL (reference sequence). The V gene lost 3 bases and the J gene lost 4 bases, with 13 bases spanning the gap. CDR3 length equals 14 residues. DNA of the CDR3: TGTGCCAGCAGCCATGCAGGGGTCGAATACGAGCAGTACTTC. It codes for CASSHAGVEYEQYF.

CDR3 loop: CASSSPRGRALKDEQFF. The CDR3 DNA is TGTGCCAGCAGTTCGCCCAGGGGGAGGGCCCTAAAGGATGAGCAGTTCTTC. The chain employs TRBV6-5 and TRBJ2-1, with D perhaps assigned TRBD1 or TRBD2 (7 bases each). The CDR3 runs 17 residues. V was clipped by 4 bases and J by 8 bases, with 24 bases between them. The V gene's germline CDR1 is MNHEY and CDR2 SVGAGI.

This clonotype was seen a handful of times. This chain joins TRBV5-1 and TRBJ2-7; D remains ambiguous. The CDR3 is made up of 13 amino acids. Trimming took 3 bases from V and 4 from J, leaving 11 bases between them. Germline V gene sequence: CDR1 SGHRS, CDR2 YFSETQ. CDR3 DNA: TGCGCCAGCAGCTCTTTGGACGGATACGAGCAGTACTTC. This translates into CASSSLDGYEQYF.

This chain uses TRBV12-3 or TRBV12-4 with TRBJ1-4; 7 bases align to TRBD1. V lost 6 bases to trimming and J lost 6 bases; unmatched junction nucleotides: 10. The CDR3 totals 15 residues. Here the CDR3 reads CASSSTGVRDEKLFF. Here the CDR3 DNA reads TGTGCCAGCAGCTCTACAGGGGTACGCGATGAAAAACTGTTTTTT.